The 9 T cell receptor beta chains presented below share a single source sample, sequenced in a study of CD8 T cells in ankylosing spondylitis. Study-level points and caveats: Ankylosing spondylitis blood seemed to carry a telltale TCR beta motif made of several highly homologous variants.

MiXCR, applied by TCRdb to the 5' RACE reads, yields one record per CDR3 protein. The sample has fewer than 500,000 distinct CDR3 sequences, more than 25% seen once. The antigens of these receptors remain unknown. Sequenced input: blood, either unsorted or a sorted T cell fraction (not recorded which). The receptor set was obtained from a male donor with ankylosing spondylitis.

This rearrangement joins TRBV6-1 to TRBJ2-1; D unclear. CDR1 is MNHNS and CDR2 is SASEGT in the germline V gene. The CDR3 has 15 amino acids. V lost 0 bases to trimming and J lost 5 bases, with 11 bases between them. CDR3 bases: TGTGCCAGCAGTGAAGCTGTGGGTAGGGACAATGAGCAGTTCTTC. Amino acid sequence: CASSEAVGRDNEQFF.

The genes are TRBV7-9 and TRBJ2-1; the D call may be TRBD1 or TRBD2 (6 bases each). V shed 3 bases and J shed 8 bases, with 17 bases lying between them. Per germline, CDR1 SEHNR and CDR2 FQNEAQ (reference sequence). This CDR3 spans 15 amino acids. The CDR3 nucleotides read TGTGCCAGCAGCTTGGTCAAGGGGGGTCAGGATGAGCAGTTCTTC. It codes for CASSLVKGGQDEQFF.

The chain joins TRBV25-1 to TRBJ2-1; 10 positions agree with TRBD2. The ends lost 10 bases at V and 5 bases at J; junction bases unmatched: 5. The CDR3 extends over 13 amino acids. CDR1 is MGHDK, CDR2 SYGVNS, per germline. This CDR3 is CANEREGNNEQFF. In DNA, the CDR3 is TGTGCCAACGAGCGGGAGGGGAACAATGAGCAGTTCTTC.

This clonotype was seen more than once but under ten times. This chain links TRBV11-3 with TRBJ2-7; D perhaps matches TRBD2 (5 bases). Per the germline V gene, CDR1 is SGHNT and CDR2 is YENEEA. CDR3 size: 13 residues. The germline V and J ends were trimmed by 2 bases and 1 base, with 6 bases remaining between them. The CDR3: CASSLRESYEQYV. CDR3 in DNA: TGTGCCAGCAGCTTAAGGGAGTCCTACGAGCAGTACGTC.

The rearrangement uses TRBV9 and TRBJ2-5, with 8 bases fitting TRBD2. The CDR3 contains 15 residues. Germline assignment: CDR1 SGDLS and CDR2 YYNGEE. The ends lost 4 bases at V and 5 bases at J; junction bases unmatched: 10. The chain's CDR3 is CASSLRTSPGETQYF. In DNA form, the CDR3 reads TGTGCCAGCAGCTTGCGGACTAGCCCGGGGGAGACCCAGTACTTC.

This clonotype was detected only a few times. V and J are TRBV27 and TRBJ2-1; 9 bases are a match to TRBD2. Germline V gene lookup returns CDR1 MNHEY and CDR2 SMNVEV (reference sequence). V lost 3 bases and J lost 5; bases outside the gene matches: 5. This CDR3 region has 15 residues. The CDR3 protein is CASSFPLAGHNEQFF. CDR3 sequence (DNA): TGTGCCAGCAGTTTTCCACTAGCGGGCCACAATGAGCAGTTCTTC.

This clonotype was seen a few times. CDR3 region: CASSPGRSSINAGELFF. The CDR3 region has the DNA TGTGCCAGCAGCCCCGGACGATCCAGTATAAATGCCGGGGAGCTGTTTTTT. The J gene is TRBJ2-2, the V gene TRBV11-2; D remains unclear. V dropped 5 bases and J dropped 6 bases, with 22 bases sitting between them. CDR3 length: 17 amino acids. Germline lookup yields CDR1 SGHAT and CDR2 FQNNGV.

The chain links TRBV7-2 to TRBJ1-5; the D gene is possibly TRBD1 (5 bases). Germline V CDR1 and CDR2: SGHTA, FQGNSA. The length of the CDR3 is 15 residues. The V and J ends lost 4 bases and 2 bases respectively, with 12 bases between them. The CDR3 nucleotides are TGTGCCAGCAGCTCTCAATGGGGCGGCAATCAGCCCCAGCATTTT. Amino acids: CASSSQWGGNQPQHF.

The DNA for the CDR3 is TGTGCCAGCAGCTTGAGCGGGAAACGGTATTACGAGCAGTACGTC. The encoded protein is CASSLSGKRYYEQYV. The chain is built from TRBV6-1 and TRBJ2-7, with 7 bases fitting TRBD2. V gave up 6 bases and J gave up 4 bases; unmatched junction bases: 12. The length of the CDR3 is 15 residues. CDR1 and CDR2 from the germline V gene are MNHNS and SASEGT.